The entry that follows covers one T cell receptor (beta chain) sequence. CDR1 is LGHDT, CDR2 YNNKEL, per germline (reference sequence). The CDR3 runs 17 residues. Through a sample-barcoded 5' primer and a J-beta primer mix, a second PCR was run for about 6 to 11 cycles. TCRdb processed the 5' RACE reads anew with MiXCR; each CDR3 protein has one entry. The sample contains some 760,000 distinct CDR3 sequences, roughly 25% of which appear only once. This sample was included in a study of blood T cells in healthy people across ages. The same specimen was also included in a second study, on T cells of mothers and their children. As reported in that work: Thymic selection molds TCR recombination output in a comparable way in related and unrelated pairs.

The receptor was derived from a boy younger than 18 in good health. The gene calls are TRBV3-1 and TRBJ2-5; 9 bases align to TRBD1. The DNA end is more similar to TRBJ2-7, so the J call may be wrong. Specimen: blood. The CDR3, as DNA: TGTGCCAGCAGCCAAGATGGACTTGGGGACAGGGCCTACGAGCAGTACTTC. Residues: CASSQDGLGDRAYEQYF.